A selection of T cell receptor beta chains follows, all from one sample in a study of human T cells and chemical hapten exposure. From the RACE reads, TCRdb called clonotypes with MiXCR, one entry per CDR3 protein. The sample has about 55,000 distinct CDR3 sequences, about a tenth seen once. The sequences come from whole blood, collected in connection with sensitization to the hapten diphenylcyclopropenone (DPC). Receptors were obtained from a woman in her forties or fifties with alopecia areata. Some clones in this sample may be carry-over from other donors' samples. CDR3s leave out the opening cysteine and the closing phenylalanine or tryptophan.

V gene,CDR3 protein
TRBV3-1,ASSRQGDQPQH
TRBV7-2,ASSPAPTSNQPQH
TRBV27,ASRTGSSYEQY
TRBV18,ASRRTEYNEQF
TRBV28,ASSPVDRGKLYEQY
TRBV11-1,ASSRGTLESTDTQY
TRBV7-6,ASSLSGGTSFGTGELF
TRBV12-3/TRBV12-4,ASTVQGGGQPQH
TRBV7-2,ASRGLPRDRGGTDTQY
TRBV10-1,ASSESGNTIY